The 23 T cell receptor beta chains given below trace back to one sample, sequenced in a study of blood T cell repertoires in COVID-19 (TCRdb year 2020). The library was built by means of the immunoSEQ multiplex PCR assay. In its TCRdb copy, this immuneACCESS table keeps in-frame sequences only and misses some clones. Where compared with another copy, unresolved V genes explain less than half of these, and the others have no known cause. This sample lists some 240,000 clones; 70% to 90% were detected once. The ten largest clones represent more than 2% of the sample. Source material: peripheral blood. These receptors came from an older woman with COVID-19, enrolled during active disease.

This chain joins TRBV7-9 and TRBJ1-4; D remains unclear. The CDR3 has 14 amino acids. The germline V gene has CDR1 SEHNR and CDR2 FQNEAQ (reference sequence). Trimming pared 4 bases from V and 8 bases from J, leaving 14 bases between. The CDR3 is CASSSRFRGEKLFF. The CDR3 nucleotides are TGTGCCAGCAGCTCCCGTTTCCGGGGAGAAAAACTGTTTTTT.

The CDR3: CASSLAGGYTDTQYF. As DNA, the CDR3 is TGCGCCAGCAGCTTGGCCGGGGGTTACACAGATACGCAGTATTTT. The chain joins TRBV5-1 to TRBJ2-3; D is perhaps TRBD2 (6 bases). The CDR3 consists of 15 residues. Germline V gene data show CDR1 as SGHRS and CDR2 as YFSETQ. Trimming left V 0 bases short and J 2 bases short, with 10 bases between.

The CDR3 reads CSVVVSSYEQYF. CDR3 bases: TGCAGCGTTGTGGTCAGCTCCTACGAGCAGTACTTC. The rearrangement uses TRBV29-1 and TRBJ2-7; D remains ambiguous. This CDR3 comprises 12 residues. V lost 4 bases and J 0 bases, leaving 7 bases between the germline ends. Germline values: CDR1 SQVTM, CDR2 ANQGSEA.

V is TRBV7-9 and J is TRBJ2-7; 8 nucleotides line up with TRBD2. This CDR3 region has 19 residues. J lost 0 bases, V lost 5 bases, and 18 bases had no gene match. Germline CDR1 and CDR2: SEHNR and FQNEAQ (reference sequence). CDR3: CASSPFRPGSGRSSYEQYF. CDR3 sequence (DNA): TGTGCCAGCAGCCCTTTTCGGCCGGGGAGCGGGAGATCCTCCTACGAGCAGTACTTC. The full variable domain, rest sourced from reference TRBV7-9 and TRBJ2-7, is DTGVSQNPRHKITKRGQNVTFRCDPISEHNRLYWYRQTLGQGPEFLTYFQNEAQLEKSRLLSDRFSAERPKGSFSTLEIQRTEQGDSAMYLCASSPFRPGSGRSSYEQYFGPGTRLTVT.

V is TRBV5-4 and J is TRBJ1-2; D unclear. Trimming took 1 base from V and 4 from J, leaving 11 bases between them. This CDR3 spans 14 amino acids. In germline, CDR1 is SGHNT, CDR2 YYREEE (reference sequence). CDR3 DNA: TGTGCCAGCAGCTTGATAACAGCCGGCTATGGCTACACCTTC. Its translation is CASSLITAGYGYTF.

The V call is TRBV11-1, the J call TRBJ2-3; possible D gene TRBD2, 6 bases. The germline gives CDR1 SGHAT, CDR2 FQDESV (reference sequence). The germline V and J ends were trimmed by 2 bases and 1 base, with 13 bases remaining between them. CDR3 size: 16 residues. The chain's CDR3 is CASSLPRGVGTDTQYF. In DNA form, the CDR3 reads TGTGCCAGCAGCTTACCCCGCGGGGTCGGCACAGATACGCAGTATTTT.

The V and J genes are TRBV6-5 and TRBJ1-5; D remains ambiguous. The CDR3 runs 14 residues. Germline values: CDR1 MNHEY, CDR2 SVGAGI. Trimming cost V 8 bases and J 7 bases, with 18 bases left between them. The CDR3 coding sequence is TGTGCCAGCTCTCTGGGAGGGTCCGAGCAGCCCCAGCATTTT. Translated: CASSLGGSEQPQHF.

This clone was picked up a small number of times. The chain links TRBV7-9 to TRBJ2-2, with TRBD1 identical over 9 bases. This CDR3 has 16 residues. CDR1 and CDR2 from the germline V gene are SEHNR and FQNEAQ (reference sequence). The V gene end was trimmed by 1 base and the J gene end by 5 bases; junction bases not matched to a gene: 5. CDR3 coding DNA: TGTGCCAGCAGCTTAGGGGGACAGGGACGTACCGGGGAGCTGTTTTTT. It translates to CASSLGGQGRTGELFF.

This clone was counted once. The chain uses TRBV11-3 and TRBJ2-1, with 9 bases that match TRBD1. V gave up 1 base and J gave up 7 bases; unmatched junction bases: 8. Germline V gene data show CDR1 as SGHNT and CDR2 as YENEEA. CDR3 length: 16 residues. For the CDR3, the DNA is TGTGCCAGCAGCTTAGGTCCGGGACAGGGTTTTAATGAGCAGTTCTTC. As protein: CASSLGPGQGFNEQFF.

This chain uses TRBV19 with TRBJ2-3, with 9 bases aligning to TRBD2. V lost 0 bases and J lost 4; bases outside the gene matches: 8. The CDR3 contains 17 residues. Germline V lookup: CDR1 LNHDA, CDR2 SQIVND (reference sequence). CDR3 region: CASSIDPAGGPSDTQYF. DNA for the CDR3: TGTGCCAGTAGTATAGATCCTGCGGGAGGGCCTTCAGATACGCAGTATTTT.

V and J are TRBV5-4 and TRBJ1-2; TRBD1 agrees at 7 bases. Germline CDR1 is SGHNT and CDR2 is YYREEE (reference sequence). There are 14 residues in the CDR3. Losses at the gene ends were 0 bases for V and 7 bases for J; bases not matched to a gene: 6. CDR3 amino acids: CASSLDRGAGGYTF. The CDR3 DNA follows: TGTGCCAGCAGCTTGGACAGGGGAGCTGGTGGCTACACCTTC.

The chain is built from TRBV5-6 and TRBJ1-1; 9 bases are shared with TRBD1. This CDR3 comprises 15 residues. With 4 bases clipped from V and 2 bases from J, the junction kept 6 bases outside the gene matches. The germline gives CDR1 SGHDT, CDR2 YYEEEE. Here the CDR3 reads CASSPRDRVNTEAFF. CDR3 bases: TGTGCCAGCAGCCCTCGGGACAGGGTAAACACTGAAGCTTTCTTT. Full variable domain (rest looked up from reference TRBV5-6 and TRBJ1-1): DAGVTQSPTHLIKTRGQQVTLRCSPKSGHDTVSWYQQALGQGPQFIFQYYEEEERQRGNFPDRFSGHQFPNYSSELNVNALLLGDSALYLCASSPRDRVNTEAFFGQGTRLTVV.

The chain employs TRBV7-9 and TRBJ2-5; 10 bases are a match to TRBD1. Germline lookup yields CDR1 SEHNR and CDR2 FQNEAQ (reference sequence). J was trimmed by 9 bases and V by 2 bases; bases with no gene match: 12. This CDR3 is 16 amino acids long. CDR3 in amino acids: CASSLWTGGPLQAQYF. DNA for the CDR3: TGTGCCAGCAGCTTATGGACAGGGGGTCCCCTTCAGGCCCAGTACTTC.

The chain has TRBV19 and TRBJ1-2, with TRBD1 as a possible D gene (5 bases). Germline CDR1 reads LNHDA; CDR2 reads SQIVND (reference sequence). Between the trimmed V and J ends, which lost 5 bases and 4 bases, there was a span of 11 bases. The length of the CDR3 is 13 residues. DNA of the CDR3: TGTGCCAGTAGTGAGCGACAGTTCTATGGCTACACCTTC. The encoded protein is CASSERQFYGYTF. The variable domain in full, completed from reference TRBV19 and TRBJ1-2, reads DGGITQSPKYLFRKEGQNVTLSCEQNLNHDAMYWYRQDPGQGLRLIYYSQIVNDFQKGDIAEGYSVSREKKESFPLTVTSAQKNPTAFYLCASSERQFYGYTFGSGTRLTVV.

The V and J genes are TRBV7-2 and TRBJ1-2, with D maybe TRBD1 (5 bases). V was pared by 3 bases and J by 6 bases, with 11 bases between. This CDR3 is 13 amino acids long. Germline V lookup: CDR1 SGHTA, CDR2 FQGNSA. This CDR3 is CASSFTGQNGYTF. The CDR3, as DNA: TGTGCCAGCAGCTTCACAGGTCAAAATGGCTACACCTTC.

V gene TRBV7-8 combines with J gene TRBJ2-3; 8 nucleotides agree with TRBD2. V shed 11 bases and J 4 bases; nucleotides not matched to a gene: 11. CDR3 size: 14 residues. The germline CDR1 and CDR2 sequences are SGHVS and FQNEAQ. The CDR3 region has the DNA TGTGCCGGGGGGCGGGGGGCGAGTCCAGATACGCAGTATTTT. It translates to CAGGRGASPDTQYF.

This clone came up a few times. The chain has TRBV21-1 and TRBJ2-1; the DNA was not used to check the table's D call, TRBD2. TRBV21-1 is tagged as a pseudogene. The CDR3 sequence is 16 residues long. The CDR3, as DNA: TGTGCCAGCACGTGGGGAGATTTTGGGGTATACAATGAGCAGTTCTTC. It codes for CASTWGDFGVYNEQFF.

The V and J genes are TRBV14 and TRBJ1-6, with D possibly TRBD1 on 5 matching bases. Germline assignment: CDR1 SGHDN and CDR2 FVKESK. V was cut by 1 base and J by 9 bases, with 13 bases left in between. The CDR3 extends over 15 amino acids. The CDR3 region is CASSQVAGKVSPLHF. CDR3 bases: TGTGCCAGCAGCCAAGTCGCAGGGAAGGTTTCACCCCTCCACTTT.

This clone was counted a few times. V usage is TRBV2 and J usage is TRBJ2-3, with no clear D. The CDR3 has 13 amino acids. CDR1 is SNHLY and CDR2 is FYNNEI in the germline V gene. Trimming cost V 3 bases and J 3 bases, with 7 bases left between them. CDR3 bases: TGTGCCAGCAGTGAGACAACTACAGATACGCAGTATTTT. Amino acids: CASSETTTDTQYF. Together with reference TRBV2 and TRBJ2-3, the CDR3 gives the full variable domain: EPEVTQTPSHQVTQMGQEVILRCVPISNHLYFYWYRQILGQKVEFLVSFYNNEISEKSEIFDDQFSVERPDGSNFTLKIRSTKLEDSAMYFCASSETTTDTQYFGPGTRLTVL.

V usage is TRBV10-3 and J usage is TRBJ2-7; 9 bases align to TRBD1. After removal of 8 bases from V and 4 bases from J, the junction contained 6 bases not matched to a gene. Germline values: CDR1 ENHRY, CDR2 SYGVKD. This CDR3 is 13 amino acids long. The CDR3 DNA follows: TGTGCCATCGATCCGGGACAGGGTTACGAGCAGTACTTC. Translated: CAIDPGQGYEQYF.

The V and J genes are TRBV19 and TRBJ2-2, with a possible D match to TRBD1 (6 bases). This CDR3 has 17 amino acids. Germline CDR1 LNHDA, CDR2 SQIVND (reference sequence). Trimming left V 5 bases short and J 3 bases short, with 19 bases between. Written as DNA, the CDR3 is TGTGCCAGTAGTTTACTTCCAGGGGATTCGGACACCGGGGAGCTGTTTTTT. Translation: CASSLLPGDSDTGELFF.

The CDR3 region is CASSPAGTGRGVNTEAFF. The CDR3 DNA is TGTGCCAGCTCACCCGCCGGGACAGGGAGGGGAGTGAACACTGAAGCTTTCTTT. J is TRBJ1-1 and V is TRBV18; 9 bases map to TRBD1. Germline V gene data show CDR1 as KGHSH and CDR2 as LQKENI. V was clipped by 3 bases and J by 0 bases; unmatched bases: 11. The CDR3 has 18 residues.

V and J are TRBV19 and TRBJ1-4; D is undetermined. CDR1 and CDR2 (germline): LNHDA, SQIVND (reference sequence). The CDR3 covers 14 residues. Trimming took off 5 bases at V and 12 bases at J, with 19 bases between the two ends. The CDR3 sequence is CASSLFTAGKELFF. CDR3 DNA sequence: TGTGCCAGTAGTCTCTTCACGGCCGGGAAGGAACTGTTTTTT. The variable domain in full, completed from reference TRBV19 and TRBJ1-4, reads DGGITQSPKYLFRKEGQNVTLSCEQNLNHDAMYWYRQDPGQGLRLIYYSQIVNDFQKGDIAEGYSVSREKKESFPLTVTSAQKNPTAFYLCASSLFTAGKELFFGSGTQLSVL.